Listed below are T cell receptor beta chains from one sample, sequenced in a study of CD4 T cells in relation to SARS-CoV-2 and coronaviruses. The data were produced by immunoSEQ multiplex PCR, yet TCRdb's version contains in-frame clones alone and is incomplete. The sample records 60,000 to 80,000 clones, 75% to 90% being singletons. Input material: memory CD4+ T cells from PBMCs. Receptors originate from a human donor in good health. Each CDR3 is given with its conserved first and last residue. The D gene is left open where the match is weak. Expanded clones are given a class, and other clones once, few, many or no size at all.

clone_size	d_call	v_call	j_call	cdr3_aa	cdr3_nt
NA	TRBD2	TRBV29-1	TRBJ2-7	CSVIPLAANYEQYF	TGCAGCGTTATTCCACTAGCGGCAAACTACGAGCAGTACTTC
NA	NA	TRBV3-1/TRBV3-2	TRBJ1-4	CASRGQGLNEKLFF	TGTGCCAGCAGGGGGCAGGGCCTGAATGAAAAACTGTTTTTT
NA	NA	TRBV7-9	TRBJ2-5	CASSLAPRSETQYF	TGTGCCAGCAGCTTAGCGCCTAGATCGGAGACCCAGTACTTC
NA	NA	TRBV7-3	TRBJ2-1	CASSLMSSGSYNEQFF	TGTGCCAGCAGCTTAATGTCGAGCGGCTCCTACAATGAGCAGTTCTTC
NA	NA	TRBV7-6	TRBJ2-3	CASSSVPDTQYF	TGTGCCAGCAGCTCCGTACCAGATACGCAGTATTTT
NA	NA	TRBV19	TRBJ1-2	CASSIDRPPGASSGYTF	TGTGCCAGTAGTATAGATCGCCCCCCAGGGGCATCTAGCGGCTACACCTTC
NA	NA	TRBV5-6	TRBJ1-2	CASSLTGEEAGYTF	TGTGCCAGCAGCTTGACCGGAGAGGAAGCTGGCTACACCTTC
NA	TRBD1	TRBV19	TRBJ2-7	CASSIRDRGYEQYF	TGTGCCAGTAGTATCAGGGACAGGGGATACGAGCAGTACTTC
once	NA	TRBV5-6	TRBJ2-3	CASSSIRGRGIDTQYF	TGTGCCAGCAGCTCGATCAGGGGAAGGGGGATAGATACGCAGTATTTT
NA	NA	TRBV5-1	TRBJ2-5	CASSLDQETQYF	TGCGCCAGCAGCTTGGACCAAGAGACCCAGTACTTC
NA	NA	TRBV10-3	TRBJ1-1	CAISDQRGSTEAFF	TGTGCCATCAGTGATCAAAGGGGTAGCACTGAAGCTTTCTTT
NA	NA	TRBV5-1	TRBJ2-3	CASSEEGRTDTQYF	TGCGCCAGCAGCGAGGAGGGTCGCACAGATACGCAGTATTTT
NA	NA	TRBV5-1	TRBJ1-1	CASSFQGPRLTEAFF	TGCGCCAGCAGCTTTCAAGGGCCCCGACTAACTGAAGCTTTCTTT
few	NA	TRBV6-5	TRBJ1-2	CASERWARGYTF	TGTGCCAGCGAGCGGTGGGCGCGGGGCTACACCTTC
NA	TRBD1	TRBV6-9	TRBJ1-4	CASSPGTGWKEKLFF	TGTGCCAGCAGTCCGGGGACAGGTTGGAAGGAAAAACTGTTTTTT
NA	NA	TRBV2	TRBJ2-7	CASSGDRNSRQYF	TGTGCCAGCAGTGGGGACCGTAATTCAAGGCAGTACTTC
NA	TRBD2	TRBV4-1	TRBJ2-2	CASSQEWGTSGIRGELFF	TGCGCCAGCAGCCAAGAGTGGGGGACTAGCGGGATTCGAGGGGAGCTGTTTTTT
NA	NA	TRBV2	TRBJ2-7	CASSFTGLSRYEQYF	TGTGCCAGCAGTTTCACAGGGCTCTCTAGGTACGAGCAGTACTTC
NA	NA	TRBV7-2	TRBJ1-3	CASSLQGNTIYF	TGTGCCAGCAGCTTACAGGGAAACACCATATATTTT
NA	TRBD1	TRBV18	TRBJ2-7	CASSHGTAYEQYF	TGTGCCAGCTCACACGGGACAGCCTACGAGCAGTACTTC
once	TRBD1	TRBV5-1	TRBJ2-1	CASSLAPPGQGFVNEQFF	TGCGCCAGCAGCTTGGCACCCCCGGGACAGGGGTTCGTCAATGAGCAGTTCTTC
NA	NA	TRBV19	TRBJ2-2	CASTYTRGFRSTGELFF	TGTGCCAGTACCTATACCAGGGGTTTTAGGAGCACCGGGGAGCTGTTTTTT
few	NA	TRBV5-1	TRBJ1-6	CASSAGDQSGAPLHF	TGCGCCAGCAGCGCAGGGGACCAATCTGGAGCACCCCTCCACTTT